This is a list of T cell receptor beta chains from one sample in a study of identical twins' blood T cells. TCRdb reprocessed the 5' RACE reads via MiXCR and lists one record per CDR3 protein. The sample yields roughly 340,000 distinct CDR3 sequences, over 25% seen once. The sequencing sample was made of PBMCs. The receptors originated from a woman between 18 and 55 years old in good health. Both conserved end residues are part of each CDR3. D genes are given only for firm matches. For some rows the clone size is stated as once, few or many, or as a class when expanded; others skip it.

D,size,J,V,DNA,CDR3
.,.,TRBJ2-7,TRBV20-1,TGCAGTGCTAGGGGGCTGGCGGCAGGCGAGCAGTACTTC,CSARGLAAGEQYF
.,.,TRBJ2-1,TRBV5-1,TGCGCCAGCAGCTTAACTGGGAGTTGGGAGCAGTTCTTC,CASSLTGSWEQFF
.,many,TRBJ1-5,TRBV6-2/TRBV6-3,TGTGCCAGCAGTTATAAGGGCAATCAGCCCCAGCATTTT,CASSYKGNQPQHF
TRBD1,.,TRBJ1-4,TRBV20-1,TGCAGTGCTAGACAGGGGGCACTTGAAAAACTGTTTTTT,CSARQGALEKLFF
TRBD2,few,TRBJ2-7,TRBV6-5,TGTGCCAGCAGTTACTCTTGGACTAGCCCCAGCGAGCAGTACTTC,CASSYSWTSPSEQYF
.,few,TRBJ2-2,TRBV5-1,TGCGCCAGCAGCTTGGACCCGAGAGGGGAGCTGTTTTTT,CASSLDPRGELFF
TRBD1,.,TRBJ2-7,TRBV29-1,TGCAGCGCCAAAGGGATTGGACAGGCCTACGAGCAGTACTTC,CSAKGIGQAYEQYF
TRBD2,few,TRBJ2-1,TRBV19,TGTGCCAGTAGTGAAGGGACTAGCGCCTACAATGAGCAGTTCTTC,CASSEGTSAYNEQFF
.,few,TRBJ2-3,TRBV4-3,TGCGCCAGCAGCCAAGAGGAGTCAGATACGCAGTATTTT,CASSQEESDTQYF
.,.,TRBJ2-5,TRBV20-1,TGCAGTGCCCGTCCTCGGCCAAGGACCCAGTACTTC,CSARPRPRTQYF
.,.,TRBJ2-7,TRBV20-1,TGCAGTGCACGCTCTAACTCCTACGAGCAGTACTTC,CSARSNSYEQYF
TRBD2,.,TRBJ2-2,TRBV4-3,TGCGCCAGCAGCCAGCTCGGGACTATCTCCACCGGGGAGCTGTTTTTT,CASSQLGTISTGELFF
.,many,TRBJ2-7,TRBV6-5,TGTGCCAGCAGTTACTTCGGAAGTGGCATAGACTACGAGCAGTACTTC,CASSYFGSGIDYEQYF
.,many,TRBJ1-2,TRBV7-2,TGTGCCAGCAGCTTAGACAGAACTAACTATGGCTACACCTTC,CASSLDRTNYGYTF
.,.,TRBJ1-2,TRBV20-1,TGCAGTGCTAGAGACGGGAGGGAGGGCTACACCTTC,CSARDGREGYTF
TRBD2,few,TRBJ2-3,TRBV4-3,TGCGCCAGCAGCCGAAAAATCCGCGGGAGGGGTGCGTTAGATACGCAGTATTTT,CASSRKIRGRGALDTQYF
TRBD2,.,TRBJ2-1,TRBV29-1,TGCAGCGTTGAAGGGACGGCGGGAGGGCAGATCAATGAGCAGTTCTTC,CSVEGTAGGQINEQFF
TRBD2,.,TRBJ2-1,TRBV5-1,TGCGCCAGCGTACCCCCTCTACCTAGCGGAGTATGCAATGAGCAGTTCTTC,CASVPPLPSGVCNEQFF
.,many,TRBJ1-1,TRBV5-1,TGCGCCAGCAGCACCCTGGGGGGGAACACTGAAGCTTTCTTT,CASSTLGGNTEAFF
.,.,TRBJ2-2,TRBV10-3,TGTGCCATCAGTGATTCCAGCGGTGAGCTGTTTTTT,CAISDSSGELFF
.,.,TRBJ2-7,TRBV5-1,TGCGCCAGCAGCTCCCGCGGGGAGCCTTACGAGCAGTACTTC,CASSSRGEPYEQYF
.,many,TRBJ2-3,TRBV28,TGTGCCAGCAGTTTTAGTACAGGGAGCACAGATACGCAGTATTTT,CASSFSTGSTDTQYF
.,many,TRBJ1-1,TRBV29-1,TGCAGCGTTGACCGGGCTAACACTGAAGCTTTCTTT,CSVDRANTEAFF
.,few,TRBJ1-1,TRBV3-1,TGTGCCAGCAGCCAAAGATTCGGTGGCACTGAAGCTTTCTTT,CASSQRFGGTEAFF
.,.,TRBJ2-2,TRBV29-1,TGCAGCGTTGAATCCGACGGGAGCCCGAACACCGGGGAGCTGTTTTTT,CSVESDGSPNTGELFF
.,.,TRBJ1-5,TRBV4-3,TGCGCCAGCAGCCAGGGTGACAGTCTAAATCAGCCCCAGCATTTT,CASSQGDSLNQPQHF
.,.,TRBJ2-2,TRBV19,TGTGCCAGTAGTATCCTTGGGGGATACACCGGGGAGCTGTTTTTT,CASSILGGYTGELFF
.,.,TRBJ2-1,TRBV20-1,TGCAGTGCTAGAGATATAGAAGCGAGAGTCGGTAATGAGCAGTTCTTC,CSARDIEARVGNEQFF
.,.,TRBJ1-2,TRBV5-1,TGCACCAGCAGCGGCTACAGGTTCGCCTCCTTTTACTATGGCTACACCTTC,CTSSGYRFASFYYGYTF
.,.,TRBJ2-7,TRBV3-1,TGTGCCAGCAGCGCAAGAATTGGTCAGGGAGCATTCCACGAGCAGTACTTC,CASSARIGQGAFHEQYF
.,many,TRBJ1-4,TRBV2,TGTGCCAGCAACGACACCCCGGATTGGAAACTGTTTTTT,CASNDTPDWKLFF
.,.,TRBJ1-2,TRBV27,TGTGCCAGCAGTTTATCGGGGCAGGGAATCTCTGACGGCTACACCTTC,CASSLSGQGISDGYTF
.,.,TRBJ1-1,TRBV21-1,TGTGCCAGGAGGGGGGCAGGGTTTGGAGTTTTCTTT,CARRGAGFGVFF
.,many,TRBJ2-3,TRBV10-3,TGTGCCATCAGTGGCGGTGTGGGGGTGAGAACAGATACGCAGTATTTT,CAISGGVGVRTDTQYF
TRBD2,.,TRBJ2-2,TRBV6-2/TRBV6-3,TGTGCCAGCACCCGGGCGGGGGACACCGGGGAGCTGTTTTTT,CASTRAGDTGELFF
TRBD1,.,TRBJ1-3,TRBV30,TGTGCCTGGAGTGGATGGACAGGAGGAAACACCATATATTTT,CAWSGWTGGNTIYF
.,.,TRBJ1-5,TRBV6-6,TGCGCCAGCAGTTACGGCGGAGACAATCAGCCCCGGCATTTT,CASSYGGDNQPRHF
TRBD1,.,TRBJ1-1,TRBV12-3/TRBV12-4,TGTGCCAGCAGCGACAGGGGGACCCTAAGAGCTTTCTTT,CASSDRGTLRAFF
TRBD2,.,TRBJ2-7,TRBV20-1,TGCAGTGCGTCCGGACTAGCGGGGGTTACCTACGGGCAGTACTTC,CSASGLAGVTYGQYF
TRBD1,.,TRBJ1-1,TRBV29-1,TGCAGCGTTGTCGGAGGGGGCGTTGTCGGTGAAGCTTTCTTT,CSVVGGGVVGEAFF
.,.,TRBJ1-5,TRBV20-1,TGCAGTGCTAGAGATTGGAGGGGCGATCAGCCCCAGCATTTT,CSARDWRGDQPQHF
.,many,TRBJ1-4,TRBV7-9,TGTGCCAGCAGTTTGGGGGGAGAAAAACTGTTTTTT,CASSLGGEKLFF
.,many,TRBJ2-7,TRBV29-1,TGCAGCGTGAAGTCAGGGGCCTACGAGCAGTACTTC,CSVKSGAYEQYF
.,few,TRBJ2-3,TRBV6-5,TGTGCCAGCAGTTACAAAGGGGGACGGAGAACCACAGATACGCAGTATTTT,CASSYKGGRRTTDTQYF
.,few,TRBJ2-7,TRBV13,TGTGCCAGCAAGGTTGGTGATGAGCAGTACTTC,CASKVGDEQYF
TRBD1,.,TRBJ1-1,TRBV7-9,TGTGCCAGCAGCTTAGTTGCAGGGGGAGGGACTGAAGCTTTCTTT,CASSLVAGGGTEAFF
.,.,TRBJ1-1,TRBV29-1,TGCAGCGTTGGCCGCCTGGGCACTGAAGCTTTCTTT,CSVGRLGTEAFF
.,few,TRBJ1-4,TRBV5-1,TGCGCCAGTCGCGGGACTCTTGCTGAAAAACTGTTTTTT,CASRGTLAEKLFF
TRBD1,.,TRBJ1-1,TRBV6-6,TGTGCCAGCAGTACCGGACAGGGCAGGGGCACTGAAGCTTTCTTT,CASSTGQGRGTEAFF
.,.,TRBJ2-5,TRBV6-5,TGTGCCAGCAGCCTAAGGATAGGGGTTCGAGAGACCCAGTACTTC,CASSLRIGVRETQYF
.,many,TRBJ1-4,TRBV5-1,TGCGCCAGCAGCTTACAGGGTACTAATGAAAAACTGTTTTTT,CASSLQGTNEKLFF
.,.,TRBJ2-1,TRBV5-4,TGTGCCAGCAGCTTGGGGGGGAGCCTGGGAAGCAATGAGCAGTTCTTC,CASSLGGSLGSNEQFF
.,many,TRBJ2-7,TRBV29-1,TGCAGCGTCCCCCCAGGAAATGGGGACTTAACAACCTACGAGCAGTACTTC,CSVPPGNGDLTTYEQYF
.,.,TRBJ1-1,TRBV5-1,TGCGCCAGCAGCGCAGCGGTGGGGGATAGCACTGAAGCTTTCTTT,CASSAAVGDSTEAFF
.,.,TRBJ2-1,TRBV6-6,TGTGCCAGCAGTGTAACTAGTGTCGCCTACAATGAGCAGTTCTTC,CASSVTSVAYNEQFF
.,few,TRBJ1-1,TRBV30,TGTGCCTGGAACAAGGCTTCGAACACTGAAGCTTTCTTT,CAWNKASNTEAFF
.,.,TRBJ2-1,TRBV12-5,TGTGCTAGTGGCCCCGGACAGTCTGGCGACAATGAGCAGTTCTTC,CASGPGQSGDNEQFF
.,.,TRBJ1-2,TRBV7-2,TGTGCCAGCAGCTTAGGGGCCAGGGCCTTCTATGGCTACACCTTC,CASSLGARAFYGYTF
.,few,TRBJ1-5,TRBV18,TGTGCCAGCTCACCAGGGGGGGCCCCAGGGCCCCAGCATTTT,CASSPGGAPGPQHF